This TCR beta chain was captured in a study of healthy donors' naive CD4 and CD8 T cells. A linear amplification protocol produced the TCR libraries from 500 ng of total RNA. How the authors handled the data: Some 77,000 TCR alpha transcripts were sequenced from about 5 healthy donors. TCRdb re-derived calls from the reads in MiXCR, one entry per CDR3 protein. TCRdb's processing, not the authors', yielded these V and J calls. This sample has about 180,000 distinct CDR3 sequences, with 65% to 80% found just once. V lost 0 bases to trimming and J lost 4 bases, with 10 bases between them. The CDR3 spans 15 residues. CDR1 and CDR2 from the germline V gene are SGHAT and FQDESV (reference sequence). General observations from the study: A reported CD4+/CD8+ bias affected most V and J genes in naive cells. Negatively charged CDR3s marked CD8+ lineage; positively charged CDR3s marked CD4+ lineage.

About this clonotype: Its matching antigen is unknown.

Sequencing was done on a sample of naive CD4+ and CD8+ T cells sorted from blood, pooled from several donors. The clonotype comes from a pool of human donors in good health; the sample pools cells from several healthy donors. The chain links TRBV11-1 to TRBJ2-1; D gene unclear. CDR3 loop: CASSLAGLGYNEQFF. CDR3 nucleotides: TGTGCCAGCAGCTTAGCGGGTTTAGGGTACAATGAGCAGTTCTTC.